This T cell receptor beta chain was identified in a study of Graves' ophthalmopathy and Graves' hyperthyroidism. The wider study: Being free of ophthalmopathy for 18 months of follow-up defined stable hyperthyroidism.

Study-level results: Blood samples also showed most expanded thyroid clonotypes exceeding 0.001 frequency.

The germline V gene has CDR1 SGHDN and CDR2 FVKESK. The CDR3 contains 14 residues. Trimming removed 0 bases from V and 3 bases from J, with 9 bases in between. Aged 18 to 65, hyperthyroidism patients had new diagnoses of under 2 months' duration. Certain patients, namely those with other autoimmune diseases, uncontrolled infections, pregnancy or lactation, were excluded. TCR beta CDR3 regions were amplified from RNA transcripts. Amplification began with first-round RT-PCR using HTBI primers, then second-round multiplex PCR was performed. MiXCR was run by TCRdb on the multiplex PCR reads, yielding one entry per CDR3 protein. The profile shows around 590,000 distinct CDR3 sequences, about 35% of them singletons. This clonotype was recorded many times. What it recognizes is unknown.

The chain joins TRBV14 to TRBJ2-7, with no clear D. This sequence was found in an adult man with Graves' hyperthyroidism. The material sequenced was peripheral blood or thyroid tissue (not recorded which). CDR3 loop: CASSQDAASYEQYF. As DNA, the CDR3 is TGTGCCAGCAGCCAAGATGCGGCTAGCTACGAGCAGTACTTC.